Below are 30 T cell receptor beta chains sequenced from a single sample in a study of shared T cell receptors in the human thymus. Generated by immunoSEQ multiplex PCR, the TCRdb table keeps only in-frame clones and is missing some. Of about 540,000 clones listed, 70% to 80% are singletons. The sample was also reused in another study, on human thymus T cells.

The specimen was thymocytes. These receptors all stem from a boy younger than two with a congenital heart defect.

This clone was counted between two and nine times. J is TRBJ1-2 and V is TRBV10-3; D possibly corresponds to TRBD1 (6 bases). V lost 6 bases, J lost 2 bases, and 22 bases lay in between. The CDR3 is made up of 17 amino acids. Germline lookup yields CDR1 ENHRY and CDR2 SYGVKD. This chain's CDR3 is CAISGKGYVRGNYGYTF. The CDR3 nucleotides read TGTGCCATCAGCGGAAAGGGCTACGTCAGGGGCAACTATGGCTACACCTTC.

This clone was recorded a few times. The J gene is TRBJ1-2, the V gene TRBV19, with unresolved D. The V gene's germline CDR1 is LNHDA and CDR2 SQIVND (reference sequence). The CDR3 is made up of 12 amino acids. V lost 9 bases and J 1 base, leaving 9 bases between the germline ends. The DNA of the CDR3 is TGTGCCAGCCTAGGGAGTAACTATGGCTACACCTTC. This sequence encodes CASLGSNYGYTF. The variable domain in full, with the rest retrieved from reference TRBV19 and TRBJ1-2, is DGGITQSPKYLFRKEGQNVTLSCEQNLNHDAMYWYRQDPGQGLRLIYYSQIVNDFQKGDIAEGYSVSREKKESFPLTVTSAQKNPTAFYLCASLGSNYGYTFGSGTRLTVV.

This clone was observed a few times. CDR3 amino acids: CASSLVAGADTQYF. Here the CDR3 DNA reads TGTGCCAGCAGCTTGGTAGCGGGAGCAGATACGCAGTATTTT. V is TRBV5-6 and J is TRBJ2-3; TRBD2 agrees at 9 bases. Germline CDR1 and CDR2: SGHDT and YYEEEE. Germline trimming cut 0 bases from V and 4 bases from J; bases unmatched to any gene: 0. The CDR3 sequence is 14 residues long.

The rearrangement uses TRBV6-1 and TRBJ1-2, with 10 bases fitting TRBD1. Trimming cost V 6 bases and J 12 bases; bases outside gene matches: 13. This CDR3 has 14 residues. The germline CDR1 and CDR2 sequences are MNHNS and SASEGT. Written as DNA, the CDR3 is TGTGCCAGCAGCGCTTCGGACAGGGGGTCTCTCCACACCTTC. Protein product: CASSASDRGSLHTF.

This chain's CDR3 is CASSSSPQEGSNTGELFF. In DNA form, the CDR3 reads TGTGCCAGCAGCTCTAGCCCCCAGGAGGGCTCGAACACCGGGGAGCTGTTTTTT. J is TRBJ2-2 and V is TRBV7-7; D is perhaps TRBD2 (6 bases). The CDR3 sequence is 18 residues long. From germline, CDR1 is SSHAT and CDR2 FNYEAQ (reference sequence). The V gene lost 4 bases and the J gene lost 0 bases, with 18 bases spanning the gap. The variable domain in full, with the rest retrieved from reference TRBV7-7 and TRBJ2-2, is GAGVSQSPRYKVTKRGQDVTLRCDPISSHATLYWYQQALGQGPEFLTYFNYEAQPDKSGLPSDRFSAERPEGSISTLTIQRTEQRDSAMYRCASSSSPQEGSNTGELFFGEGSRLTVL.

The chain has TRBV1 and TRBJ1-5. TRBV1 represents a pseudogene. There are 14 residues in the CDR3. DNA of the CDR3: TGCACCAGCAGCCCCCGTGGGAGGAATCAGCCCCAGCATTTT. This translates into CTSSPRGRNQPQHF.

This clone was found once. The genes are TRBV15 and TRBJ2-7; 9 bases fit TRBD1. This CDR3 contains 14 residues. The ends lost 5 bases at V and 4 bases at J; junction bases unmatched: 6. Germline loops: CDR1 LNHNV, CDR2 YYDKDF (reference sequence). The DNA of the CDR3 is TGTGCCACCAGCTCGGGACAGGGACAATACGAGCAGTACTTC. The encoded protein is CATSSGQGQYEQYF.

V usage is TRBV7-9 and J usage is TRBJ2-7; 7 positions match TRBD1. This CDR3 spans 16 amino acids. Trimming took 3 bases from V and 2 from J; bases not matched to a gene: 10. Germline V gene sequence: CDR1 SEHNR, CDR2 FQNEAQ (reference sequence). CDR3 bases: TGTGCCAGCAGCTTCCGCGACAGGGATAAAACCTACGAGCAGTACTTC. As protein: CASSFRDRDKTYEQYF. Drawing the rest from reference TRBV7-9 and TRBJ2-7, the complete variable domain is DTGVSQNPRHKITKRGQNVTFRCDPISEHNRLYWYRQTLGQGPEFLTYFQNEAQLEKSRLLSDRFSAERPKGSFSTLEIQRTEQGDSAMYLCASSFRDRDKTYEQYFGPGTRLTVT.

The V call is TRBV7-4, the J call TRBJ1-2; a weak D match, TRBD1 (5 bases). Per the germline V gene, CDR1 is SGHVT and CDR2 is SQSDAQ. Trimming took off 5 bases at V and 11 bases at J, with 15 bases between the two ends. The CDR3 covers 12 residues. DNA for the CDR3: TGTGCCAGCAGCCCGAGGAGGGGATGGTACACCTTC. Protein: CASSPRRGWYTF.

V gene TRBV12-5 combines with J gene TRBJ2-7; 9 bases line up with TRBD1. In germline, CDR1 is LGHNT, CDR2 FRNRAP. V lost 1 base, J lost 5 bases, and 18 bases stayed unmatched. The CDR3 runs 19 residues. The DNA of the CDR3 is TGTGCTAGTGGTTTGGCCCTACCCCCCAAACAGGGGGCGCGGAACGAGCAGTACTTC. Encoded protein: CASGLALPPKQGARNEQYF. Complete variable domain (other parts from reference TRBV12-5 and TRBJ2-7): DARVTQTPRHKVTEMGQEVTMRCQPILGHNTVFWYRQTMMQGLELLAYFRNRAPLDDSGMPKDRFSAEMPDATLATLKIQPSEPRDSAVYFCASGLALPPKQGARNEQYFGPGTRLTVT.

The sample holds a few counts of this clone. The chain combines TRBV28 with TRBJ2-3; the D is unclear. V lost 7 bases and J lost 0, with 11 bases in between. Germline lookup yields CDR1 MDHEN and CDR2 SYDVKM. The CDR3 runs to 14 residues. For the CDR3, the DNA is TGTGCCAGCACCACTAATTCTAGCACAGATACGCAGTATTTT. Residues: CASTTNSSTDTQYF.

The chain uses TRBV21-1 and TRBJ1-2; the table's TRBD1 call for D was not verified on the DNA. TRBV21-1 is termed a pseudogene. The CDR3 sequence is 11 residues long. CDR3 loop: CASSKQQGYTF. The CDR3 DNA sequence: TGTGCCAGCAGCAAACAACAGGGCTACACCTTC.

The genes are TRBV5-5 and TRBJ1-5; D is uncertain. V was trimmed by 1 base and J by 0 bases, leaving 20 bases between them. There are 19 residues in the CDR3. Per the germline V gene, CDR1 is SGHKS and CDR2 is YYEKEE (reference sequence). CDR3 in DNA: TGTGCCAGCAGCTTGAGCGGGTTAGGGATGGGATATAGCAATCAGCCCCAGCATTTT. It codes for CASSLSGLGMGYSNQPQHF. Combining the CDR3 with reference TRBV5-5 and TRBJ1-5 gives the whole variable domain DAGVTQSPTHLIKTRGQQVTLRCSPISGHKSVSWYQQVLGQGPQFIFQYYEKEERGRGNFPDRFSARQFPNYSSELNVNALLLGDSALYLCASSLSGLGMGYSNQPQHFGDGTRLSIL.

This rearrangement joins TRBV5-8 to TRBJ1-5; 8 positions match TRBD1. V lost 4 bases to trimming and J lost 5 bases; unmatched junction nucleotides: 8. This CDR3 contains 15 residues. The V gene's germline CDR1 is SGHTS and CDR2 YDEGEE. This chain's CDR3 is CASSPPDRVHQPQHF. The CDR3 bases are TGTGCCAGCAGCCCGCCGGACAGGGTTCATCAGCCCCAGCATTTT.

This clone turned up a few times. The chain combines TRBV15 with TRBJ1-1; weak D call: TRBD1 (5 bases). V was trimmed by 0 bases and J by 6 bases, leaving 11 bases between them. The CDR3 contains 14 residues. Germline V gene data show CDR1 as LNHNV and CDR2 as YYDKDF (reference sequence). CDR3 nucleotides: TGTGCCACCAGCAGAGATCAGGGATCGGCTGAAGCTTTCTTT. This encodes CATSRDQGSAEAFF.

CDR3 in DNA: TGCGCCAGCAGCCGAAAACTAGCGCCCTCCTACGAGCAGTACTTC. This sequence encodes CASSRKLAPSYEQYF. The genes are TRBV4-1 and TRBJ2-7; TRBD2 matches at 7 bases. Germline loops: CDR1 MGHRA, CDR2 YSYEKL. The V gene end was trimmed by 4 bases and the J gene end by 0 bases; junction bases not matched to a gene: 6. The CDR3 covers 15 residues.

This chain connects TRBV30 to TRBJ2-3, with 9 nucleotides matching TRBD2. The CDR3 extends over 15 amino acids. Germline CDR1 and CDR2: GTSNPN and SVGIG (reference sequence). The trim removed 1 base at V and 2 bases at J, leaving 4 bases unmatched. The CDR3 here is CAWSGGLAYTDTQYF. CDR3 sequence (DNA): TGTGCCTGGAGTGGCGGACTAGCGTACACAGATACGCAGTATTTT.

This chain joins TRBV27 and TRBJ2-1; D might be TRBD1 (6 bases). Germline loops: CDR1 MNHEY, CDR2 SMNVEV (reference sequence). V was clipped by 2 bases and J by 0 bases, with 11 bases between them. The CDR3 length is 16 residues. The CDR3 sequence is CASSLPTGSSYNEQFF. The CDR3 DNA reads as TGTGCCAGCAGTTTACCTACAGGGTCCTCCTACAATGAGCAGTTCTTC.

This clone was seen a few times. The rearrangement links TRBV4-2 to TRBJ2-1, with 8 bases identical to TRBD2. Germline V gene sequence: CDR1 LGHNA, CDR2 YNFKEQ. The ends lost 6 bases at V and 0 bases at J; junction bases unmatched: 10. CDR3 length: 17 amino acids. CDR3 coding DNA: TGTGCCAGCAGACAAACAGCGGGGGTAAGCTCCTACAATGAGCAGTTCTTC. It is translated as CASRQTAGVSSYNEQFF.

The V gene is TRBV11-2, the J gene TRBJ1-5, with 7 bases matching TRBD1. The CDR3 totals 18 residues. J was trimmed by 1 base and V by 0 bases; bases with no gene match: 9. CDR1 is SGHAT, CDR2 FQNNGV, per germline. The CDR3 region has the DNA TGTGCCAGCAGCTTAGACCGGACAGGTAATAACAGCAATCAGCCCCAGCATTTT. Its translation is CASSLDRTGNNSNQPQHF. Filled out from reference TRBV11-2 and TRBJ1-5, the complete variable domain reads EAGVAQSPRYKIIEKRQSVAFWCNPISGHATLYWYQQILGQGPKLLIQFQNNGVVDDSQLPKDRFSAERLKGVDSTLKIQPAKLEDSAVYLCASSLDRTGNNSNQPQHFGDGTRLSIL.

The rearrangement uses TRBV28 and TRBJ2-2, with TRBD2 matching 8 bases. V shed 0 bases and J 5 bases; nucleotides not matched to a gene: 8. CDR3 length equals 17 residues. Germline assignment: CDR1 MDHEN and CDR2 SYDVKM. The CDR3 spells CASSLCPSSGPTGELFF. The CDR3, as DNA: TGTGCCAGCAGTTTATGCCCCTCTAGCGGGCCTACCGGGGAGCTGTTTTTT.

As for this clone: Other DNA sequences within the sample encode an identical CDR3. For the CDR3, the DNA is TGTGCCAGCAGTTTAAGTGCGCGGTACGAGCAGTACTTC. Protein product: CASSLSARYEQYF. The chain recombines TRBV27 with TRBJ2-7, with D unresolved. This CDR3 region has 13 residues. In germline, CDR1 is MNHEY, CDR2 SMNVEV (reference sequence). V gave up 2 bases and J gave up 4 bases, with 9 bases separating them.

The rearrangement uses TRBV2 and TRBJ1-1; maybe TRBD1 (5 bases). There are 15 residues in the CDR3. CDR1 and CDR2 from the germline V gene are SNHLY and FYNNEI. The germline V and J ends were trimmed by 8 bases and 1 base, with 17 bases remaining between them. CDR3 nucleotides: TGTGCCAGCCCCCTCGAGGGGACTTGGAACACTGAAGCTTTCTTT. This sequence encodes CASPLEGTWNTEAFF.

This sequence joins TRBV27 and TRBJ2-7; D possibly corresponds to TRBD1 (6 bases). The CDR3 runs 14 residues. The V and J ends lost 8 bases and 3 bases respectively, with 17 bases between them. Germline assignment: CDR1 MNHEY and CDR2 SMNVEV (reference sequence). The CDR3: CASRTGQGLYEQYF. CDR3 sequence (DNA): TGTGCCAGCCGTACAGGGCAGGGCCTCTACGAGCAGTACTTC.

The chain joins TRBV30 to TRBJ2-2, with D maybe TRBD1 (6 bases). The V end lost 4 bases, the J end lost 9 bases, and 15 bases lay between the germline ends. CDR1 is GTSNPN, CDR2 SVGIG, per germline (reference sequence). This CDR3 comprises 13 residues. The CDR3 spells CAWTTGSSWELFF. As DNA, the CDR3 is TGTGCCTGGACTACAGGGTCCAGTTGGGAGCTGTTTTTT.

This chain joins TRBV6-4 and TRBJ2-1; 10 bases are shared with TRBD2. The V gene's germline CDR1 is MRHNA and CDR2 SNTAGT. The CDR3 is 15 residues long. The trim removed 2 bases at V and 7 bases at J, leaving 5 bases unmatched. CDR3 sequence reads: CASSDLAGDPNEQFF. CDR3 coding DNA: TGTGCCAGCAGTGACCTAGCGGGAGACCCGAATGAGCAGTTCTTC.

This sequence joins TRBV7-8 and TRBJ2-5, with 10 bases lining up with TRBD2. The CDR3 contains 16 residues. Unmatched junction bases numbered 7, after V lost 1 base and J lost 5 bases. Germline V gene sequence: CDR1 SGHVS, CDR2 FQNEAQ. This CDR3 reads CASSLVSLAGRETQYF. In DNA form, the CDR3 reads TGTGCCAGCAGCTTAGTATCACTAGCGGGAAGGGAGACCCAGTACTTC.

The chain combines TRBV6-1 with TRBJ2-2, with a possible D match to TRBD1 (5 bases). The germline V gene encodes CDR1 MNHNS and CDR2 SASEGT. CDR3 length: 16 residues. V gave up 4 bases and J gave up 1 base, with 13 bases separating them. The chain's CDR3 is CASSGGRGKNTGELFF. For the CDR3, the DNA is TGTGCCAGCAGTGGGGGCCGCGGCAAGAACACCGGGGAGCTGTTTTTT.

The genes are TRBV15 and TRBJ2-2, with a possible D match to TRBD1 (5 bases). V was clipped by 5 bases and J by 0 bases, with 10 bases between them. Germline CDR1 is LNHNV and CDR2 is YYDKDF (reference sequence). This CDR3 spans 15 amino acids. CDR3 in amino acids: CATSPTATNTGELFF. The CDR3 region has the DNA TGTGCCACCAGCCCGACAGCCACGAACACCGGGGAGCTGTTTTTT.

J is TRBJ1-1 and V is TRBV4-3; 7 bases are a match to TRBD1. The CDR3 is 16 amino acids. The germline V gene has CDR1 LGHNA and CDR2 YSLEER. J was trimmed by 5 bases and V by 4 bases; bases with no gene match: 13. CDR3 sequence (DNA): TGCGCCAGCAGCCTCCTGACCGGGCGACAGGGAACTGAAGCTTTCTTT. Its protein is CASSLLTGRQGTEAFF.